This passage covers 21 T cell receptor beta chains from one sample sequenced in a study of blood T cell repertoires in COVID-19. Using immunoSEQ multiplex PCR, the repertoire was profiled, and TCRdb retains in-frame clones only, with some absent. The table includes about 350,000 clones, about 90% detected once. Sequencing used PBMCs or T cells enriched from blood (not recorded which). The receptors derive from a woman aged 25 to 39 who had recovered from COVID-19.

CDR3 loop: CASSLTGAWEKLFF. CDR3 coding DNA: TGTGCCAGCAGTTTGACAGGGGCTTGGGAAAAACTGTTTTTT. The chain uses TRBV28 and TRBJ1-4; the match to TRBD1 covers 8 bases. Germline V gives CDR1 MDHEN, CDR2 SYDVKM. Trimming took 3 bases from V and 8 from J; bases not matched to a gene: 5. The CDR3 sequence is 14 residues long.

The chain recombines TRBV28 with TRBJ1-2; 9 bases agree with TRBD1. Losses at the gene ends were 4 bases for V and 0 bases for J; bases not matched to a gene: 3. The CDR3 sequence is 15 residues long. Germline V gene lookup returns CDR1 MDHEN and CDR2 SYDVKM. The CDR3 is CASSSDRGTNYGYTF. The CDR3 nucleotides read TGTGCCAGCAGTTCGGACAGGGGAACTAACTATGGCTACACCTTC.

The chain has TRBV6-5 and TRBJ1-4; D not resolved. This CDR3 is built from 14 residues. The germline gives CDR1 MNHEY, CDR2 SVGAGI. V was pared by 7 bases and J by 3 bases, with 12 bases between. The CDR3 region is CASIGAISNEKLFF. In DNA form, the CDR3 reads TGTGCCAGCATCGGTGCGATATCTAATGAAAAACTGTTTTTT.

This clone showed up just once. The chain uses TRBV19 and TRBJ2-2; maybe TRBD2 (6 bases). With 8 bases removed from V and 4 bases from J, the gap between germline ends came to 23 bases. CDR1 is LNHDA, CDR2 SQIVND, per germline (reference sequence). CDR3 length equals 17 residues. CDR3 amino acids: CASSILAGLGGTGELFF. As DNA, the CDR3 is TGTGCCAGTTCGATACTCGCGGGGTTGGGGGGCACCGGGGAGCTGTTTTTT.

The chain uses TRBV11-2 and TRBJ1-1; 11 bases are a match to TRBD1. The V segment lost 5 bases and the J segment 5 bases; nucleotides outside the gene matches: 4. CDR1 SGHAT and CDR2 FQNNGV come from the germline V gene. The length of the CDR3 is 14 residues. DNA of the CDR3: TGTGCCAGCAGCGCCGGGACAGGGGGAACTGAAGCTTTCTTT. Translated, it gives CASSAGTGGTEAFF.

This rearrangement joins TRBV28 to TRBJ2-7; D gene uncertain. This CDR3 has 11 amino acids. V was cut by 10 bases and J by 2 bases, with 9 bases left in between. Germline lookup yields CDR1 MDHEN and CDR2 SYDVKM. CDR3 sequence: CATSAAYEQYF. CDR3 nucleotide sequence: TGTGCCACCAGCGCGGCCTACGAGCAGTACTTC.

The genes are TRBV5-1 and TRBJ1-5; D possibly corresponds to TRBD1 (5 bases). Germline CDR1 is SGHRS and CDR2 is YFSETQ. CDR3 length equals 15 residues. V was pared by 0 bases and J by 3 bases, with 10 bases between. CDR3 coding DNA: TGCGCCAGCAGCTTGGAGTCAGGGATCAATCAGCCCCAGCATTTT. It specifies CASSLESGINQPQHF.

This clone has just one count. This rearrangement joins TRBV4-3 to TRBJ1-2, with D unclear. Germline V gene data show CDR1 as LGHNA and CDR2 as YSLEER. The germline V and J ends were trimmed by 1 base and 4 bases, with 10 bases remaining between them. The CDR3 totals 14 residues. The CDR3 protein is CASSQVRAGYGYTF. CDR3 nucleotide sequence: TGCGCCAGCAGCCAAGTTCGGGCGGGCTATGGCTACACCTTC.

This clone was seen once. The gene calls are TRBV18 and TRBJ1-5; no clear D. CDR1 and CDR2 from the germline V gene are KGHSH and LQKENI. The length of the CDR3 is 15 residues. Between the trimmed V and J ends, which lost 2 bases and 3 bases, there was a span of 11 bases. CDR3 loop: CASSPRAGNNQPQHF. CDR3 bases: TGTGCCAGCTCACCAAGAGCGGGGAACAATCAGCCCCAGCATTTT.

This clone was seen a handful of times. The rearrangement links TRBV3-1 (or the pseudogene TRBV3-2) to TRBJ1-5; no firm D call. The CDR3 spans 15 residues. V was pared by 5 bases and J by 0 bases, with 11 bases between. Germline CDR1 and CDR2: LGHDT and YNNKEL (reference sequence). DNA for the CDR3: TGTGCCAGCAGCGGAGGGTCCTATAGCAATCAGCCCCAGCATTTT. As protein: CASSGGSYSNQPQHF.

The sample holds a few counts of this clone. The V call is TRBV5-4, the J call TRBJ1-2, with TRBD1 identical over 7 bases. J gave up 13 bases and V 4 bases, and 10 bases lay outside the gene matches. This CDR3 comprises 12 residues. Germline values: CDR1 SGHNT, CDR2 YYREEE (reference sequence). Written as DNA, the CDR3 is TGTGCCAGCAGCATTCCAGGGGGTTGGGGCACCTTC. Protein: CASSIPGGWGTF.

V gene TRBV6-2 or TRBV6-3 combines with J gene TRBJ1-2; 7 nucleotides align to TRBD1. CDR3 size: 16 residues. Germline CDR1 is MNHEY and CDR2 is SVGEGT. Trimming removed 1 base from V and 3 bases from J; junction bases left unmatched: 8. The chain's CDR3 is CASSYLWDSFDYGYTF. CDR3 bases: TGTGCCAGCAGTTACTTGTGGGACAGCTTTGACTATGGCTACACCTTC.

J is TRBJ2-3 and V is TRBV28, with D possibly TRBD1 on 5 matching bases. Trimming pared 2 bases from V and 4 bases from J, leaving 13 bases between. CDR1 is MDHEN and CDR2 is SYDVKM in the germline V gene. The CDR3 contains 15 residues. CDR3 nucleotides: TGTGCCAGCAGTTTACGTAAGCAGGGTGCAGATACGCAGTATTTT. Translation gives CASSLRKQGADTQYF.

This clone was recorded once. The DNA for the CDR3 is TGTGCCAGCAGCCTTACGGGACAGGGGTCCCCGCTATACGAAAAACTGTTTTTT. Translating it yields CASSLTGQGSPLYEKLFF. The rearrangement links TRBV5-5 to TRBJ1-4; 10 bases align to TRBD1. In germline, CDR1 is SGHKS, CDR2 YYEKEE (reference sequence). The CDR3 consists of 18 residues. V gave up 4 bases and J gave up 8 bases; unmatched junction bases: 17.

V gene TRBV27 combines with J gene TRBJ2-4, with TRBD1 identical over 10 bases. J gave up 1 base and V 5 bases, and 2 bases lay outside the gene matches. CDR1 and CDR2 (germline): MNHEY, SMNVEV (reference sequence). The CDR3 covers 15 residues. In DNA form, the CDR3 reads TGTGCCAGCAGTCGACAGGGGGCCGCCAAAAACATTCAGTACTTC. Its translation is CASSRQGAAKNIQYF.

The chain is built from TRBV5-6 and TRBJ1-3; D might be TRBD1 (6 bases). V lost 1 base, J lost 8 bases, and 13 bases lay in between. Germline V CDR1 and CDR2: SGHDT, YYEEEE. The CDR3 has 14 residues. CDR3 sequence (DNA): TGTGCCAGCAGCTTGTTACAGGGTCGAGACACCATATATTTT. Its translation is CASSLLQGRDTIYF.

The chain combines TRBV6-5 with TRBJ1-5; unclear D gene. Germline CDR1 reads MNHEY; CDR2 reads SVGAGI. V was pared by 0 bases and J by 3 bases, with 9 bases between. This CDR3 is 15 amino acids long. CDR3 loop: CASSYSIQNNQPQHF. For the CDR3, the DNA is TGTGCCAGCAGTTACTCGATACAGAACAATCAGCCCCAGCATTTT.

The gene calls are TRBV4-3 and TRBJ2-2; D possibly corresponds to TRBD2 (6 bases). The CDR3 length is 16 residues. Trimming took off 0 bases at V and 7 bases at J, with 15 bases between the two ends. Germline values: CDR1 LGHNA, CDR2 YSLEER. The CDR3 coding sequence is TGCGCCAGCAGCCAAGATATAACTAGCTCCAGCGGGGAGCTGTTTTTT. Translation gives CASSQDITSSSGELFF.

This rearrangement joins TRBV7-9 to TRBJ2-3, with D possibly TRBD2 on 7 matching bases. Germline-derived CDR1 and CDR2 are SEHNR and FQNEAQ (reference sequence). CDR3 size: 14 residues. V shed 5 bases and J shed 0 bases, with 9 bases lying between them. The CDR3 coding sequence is TGTGCCAGCAGCGGGGGGGCTAGCACAGATACGCAGTATTTT. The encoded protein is CASSGGASTDTQYF. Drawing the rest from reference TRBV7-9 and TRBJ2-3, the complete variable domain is DTGVSQNPRHKITKRGQNVTFRCDPISEHNRLYWYRQTLGQGPEFLTYFQNEAQLEKSRLLSDRFSAERPKGSFSTLEIQRTEQGDSAMYLCASSGGASTDTQYFGPGTRLTVL.

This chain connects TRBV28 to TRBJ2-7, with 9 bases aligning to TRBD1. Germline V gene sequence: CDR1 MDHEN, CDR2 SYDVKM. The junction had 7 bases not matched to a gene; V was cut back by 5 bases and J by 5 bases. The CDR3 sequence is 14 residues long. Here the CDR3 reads CASSPGQGPDEQYF. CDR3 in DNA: TGTGCCAGCAGTCCGGGACAGGGCCCCGACGAGCAGTACTTC.

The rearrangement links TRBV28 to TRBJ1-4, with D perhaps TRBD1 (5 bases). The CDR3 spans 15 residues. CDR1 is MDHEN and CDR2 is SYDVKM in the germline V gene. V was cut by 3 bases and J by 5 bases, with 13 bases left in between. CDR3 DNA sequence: TGTGCCAGCAGTTTGGGGGGAAGGCCGAATGAAAAACTGTTTTTT. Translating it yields CASSLGGRPNEKLFF.